Listed below are T cell receptor beta chains from one sample, sequenced in a study of blood T cells in healthy people across ages. TCRdb ran MiXCR on the 5' RACE reads and lists one entry per CDR3 protein. The sample carries some 1.8 million distinct CDR3 sequences, roughly 43% recorded once. Source material: blood. Receptor source: a human donor in good health. Both conserved end residues are part of each CDR3. D genes are given only for firm matches. The size of a clone is reported for some rows only, either as once, few or many, or as a class for expanded clones.

J	V	size	D	DNA	CDR3
TRBJ2-7	TRBV20-1	few	TRBD2	TGCAGTGCTAGAGATCGACTAGCGGGGGGAACATCCTACGAGCAGTACTTC	CSARDRLAGGTSYEQYF
TRBJ1-1	TRBV7-9	-	-	TGTGCCAGCAGCTTCCCAGGGAGGGGGACTGAAGCTTTCTTT	CASSFPGRGTEAFF
TRBJ2-3	TRBV9	few	TRBD2	TGTGCCAGCAGCCGTGGACTAGCGGGGGGGACTAGCACAGATACGCAGTATTTT	CASSRGLAGGTSTDTQYF
TRBJ1-2	TRBV6-6	-	-	TGTGCCAGCAGTTACGGGGGGAGTAATGGCTACACCTTC	CASSYGGSNGYTF
TRBJ2-1	TRBV7-9	few	-	TGTGCCAGCAGCCCAGACAGCTTACTCTACAATGAGCAGTTCTTC	CASSPDSLLYNEQFF
TRBJ2-3	TRBV20-1	-	-	TGCAGTGCTACTAGCCGAAGCACAGATACGCGGTATTTT	CSATSRSTDTRYF
TRBJ1-6	TRBV9	few	-	TGTGCCAGCAGCGTAGCTACGGGTTCACCCCTCCACTTT	CASSVATGSPLHF
TRBJ1-5	TRBV4-1	-	-	TGCGCCAGCAGCCAAGATCTTGAGTCCTCCCTCGGGCAGCCCCAGCATTTT	CASSQDLESSLGQPQHF
TRBJ1-2	TRBV3-1	-	-	TGTGCCAGCAGCTCGGGTGAGACAGCCTATGGCTACACCTTC	CASSSGETAYGYTF
TRBJ2-3	TRBV20-1	-	TRBD2	TGCAGCGTTAGAGATCCCCGGGAGGGCACAGATACGCAGTATTTT	CSVRDPREGTDTQYF
TRBJ2-7	TRBV19	once	-	TGTGCCAGTAGCTGGACCTTGGACTACGAGCAGTACTTC	CASSWTLDYEQYF
TRBJ2-7	TRBV5-1	few	TRBD2	TGCGCCAGCACCCTCGGGGGGGATAACTCCTACGAGCAGTACTTC	CASTLGGDNSYEQYF
TRBJ2-1	TRBV10-3	-	-	TGTGCCATCAAACGTGGGGACGGCGGGGAGCAGTTCTTC	CAIKRGDGGEQFF
TRBJ1-1	TRBV7-3	-	TRBD1	TGTGCCAGCAGGCTCCGGGACAGGGGGTTCACTGAAGCTTTCTTT	CASRLRDRGFTEAFF
TRBJ2-2	TRBV10-3	-	TRBD1	TGTGCCATCAGAGACGACAGGGGCTACACCGGGGAGCTGTTTTTT	CAIRDDRGYTGELFF
TRBJ2-1	TRBV6-2/TRBV6-3	-	TRBD2	TGTGCCAGCAGTTACCCAGGACTAGCGGGGGGGCATGAGCAGTTCTTC	CASSYPGLAGGHEQFF
TRBJ2-5	TRBV14	few	-	TGTGCCAGCAGCCAAGATGGAGCCAGGGGCTATGGAGCTACTCAAGAGACCCAGTACTTC	CASSQDGARGYGATQETQYF
TRBJ1-2	TRBV12-3/TRBV12-4	-	TRBD1	TGTGCCAGCAGCAAGACAGGGGCCTATGGCTACACCTTC	CASSKTGAYGYTF
TRBJ1-1	TRBV20-1	few	TRBD1	TGCAGTGCTAGAGGGGACAGTTGGGGGCTATTCGTGGCTTTCTTT	CSARGDSWGLFVAFF
TRBJ2-3	TRBV7-2	few	-	TGTGCCAGCAGCTTAGAATCCCCAAGATACCATACGCAGTATTTT	CASSLESPRYHTQYF
TRBJ2-1	TRBV20-1	-	-	TGCAGTGCTAGTAGGACGTCCTACAATGAGCAGTTCTTC	CSASRTSYNEQFF
TRBJ2-5	TRBV3-1	-	TRBD2	TGTGCCAGCAGCCAAGCGGGGGGGCCAGAGACCCAGTACTTC	CASSQAGGPETQYF
TRBJ1-3	TRBV7-6	few	-	TGTGCCAGCAGCTTAGAAACCCCTAGCAGCTCTGGAAACACCATATATTTT	CASSLETPSSSGNTIYF
TRBJ1-1	TRBV6-6	-	TRBD1	TGTGCCAGCAGTAACCGACAGGGAGAAGCCTTGGGGGCTTTCTTT	CASSNRQGEALGAFF
TRBJ1-3	TRBV6-6	-	-	TGTGCCAGCACCCGGGAGGGTCTCTCTGGAAACACCATATATTTT	CASTREGLSGNTIYF
TRBJ2-1	TRBV18	-	-	TGTGCCAGCTCACCATTGGGCGGCTTGGAGCAGTTCTTC	CASSPLGGLEQFF
TRBJ1-4	TRBV20-1	-	-	TGCAGTGCTAGAAATCCAGGGGCCTCTAATGAAAAACTGTTTTTT	CSARNPGASNEKLFF
TRBJ1-2	TRBV3-1	-	TRBD1	TGTGCCAGCAGTCCGACAGGGAACGATGGCTACACCTTC	CASSPTGNDGYTF
TRBJ1-1	TRBV13	few	-	TGTGCCAGCAGCCCCCGACAGGAAGGGACCACTGAAGCTTTCTTT	CASSPRQEGTTEAFF
TRBJ1-1	TRBV20-1	-	-	TGCAGTGCCCGACTCGGGACGAACACTGAAGCTTTCTTT	CSARLGTNTEAFF
TRBJ2-3	TRBV20-1	-	TRBD2	TGCAGTGCTAGAGATGCTCGGACTAGCGGGGGCACAGATACGCAGTATTTT	CSARDARTSGGTDTQYF
TRBJ2-7	TRBV2	-	-	TGTGCCGAAATAGACCGCGGCTACGAGCAGTACTTC	CAEIDRGYEQYF
TRBJ2-3	TRBV24-1	-	-	TGTGCCACCAGTGATGGCCCAGGGGTCCAGTATTTT	CATSDGPGVQYF
TRBJ2-3	TRBV5-1	-	-	TGCGCCAGCAGCTTGATGGCTAGGAGTTCAAATACGCAGTATTTT	CASSLMARSSNTQYF
TRBJ1-2	TRBV6-6	few	-	TGTGCCAGCAGGTCCCTTCATACCCTGGACTATGGCTACACCTTC	CASRSLHTLDYGYTF
TRBJ1-6	TRBV7-7	few	-	TGTGCTAGCAGATGGGGGAGCTATTCACCCCTCCACTTT	CASRWGSYSPLHF
TRBJ2-5	TRBV6-5	few	TRBD2	TGTGCCAGCAGTTACTCTAGCGGGGGGGCCCCTGAGACCCAGTACTTC	CASSYSSGGAPETQYF
TRBJ1-4	TRBV6-5	few	TRBD1	TGTGCCAGCAGTTACTCCGGGACAGGGGATGAAAAACTGTTTTTT	CASSYSGTGDEKLFF
TRBJ1-5	TRBV12-3/TRBV12-4	few	TRBD1	TGTGCCAGCAGTCGGACAGGGCATCAGCCCCAGCATTTT	CASSRTGHQPQHF
TRBJ2-7	TRBV6-5	few	-	TGTGCCGTCCCGACAGTAAGGGAACCCTACGAGCAGTACTTC	CAVPTVREPYEQYF
TRBJ2-5	TRBV20-1	-	-	TGCAGTGCCGGCCTTTACGCGACCCAGTACTTC	CSAGLYATQYF